Presented here are 15 T cell receptor beta chains from one specimen sequenced in a study of kidney transplant recipient with SARS-CoV-2 infection. TCRdb called the reads again in MiXCR, with one record for every CDR3 protein. The sample lists 250,000 or so distinct CDR3 sequences, about 30% occurring once. The sample here was a blood sample, taken at baseline and on day 111 from a kidney transplant recipient. Receptors originate from a male patient in his thirties who had COVID-19 and was a kidney transplant recipient. Some T cells could come from the graft donor.

As to this clonotype: Being one base from a much bigger clone, this may be a read error. V is TRBV6-6 and J is TRBJ2-6; no reliable D call. V lost 5 bases, J lost 5 bases, and 25 bases lay in between. The CDR3 extends over 19 amino acids. The germline CDR1 and CDR2 sequences are MNHNY and SVGAGI (reference sequence). The CDR3 sequence is CASSIVRGGEQSRANVLTF. CDR3 in DNA: TGTGCCAGCAGTATCGTGAGAGGTGGGGAACAAAGTCGGGCCAACGTCCTGACTTTC.

This clonotype showed up many times. The chain carries TRBV15 and TRBJ1-2; 7 bases are shared with TRBD1. The trim removed 5 bases at V and 2 bases at J, leaving 17 bases unmatched. There are 18 residues in the CDR3. The germline CDR1 and CDR2 sequences are LNHNV and YYDKDF (reference sequence). In DNA, the CDR3 is TGTGCCACCAGCCGGGCGGCGACAGGGTACGGACCGAACTATGGCTACACCTTC. This codes for CATSRAATGYGPNYGYTF. The variable domain in full, with the rest retrieved from reference TRBV15 and TRBJ1-2, is DAMVIQNPRYQVTQFGKPVTLSCSQTLNHNVMYWYQQKSSQAPKLLFHYYDKDFNNEADTPDNFQSRRPNTSFCFLDIRSPGLGDTAMYLCATSRAATGYGPNYGYTFGSGTRLTVV.

This clonotype was counted ten times or more. The chain employs TRBV16 and TRBJ1-2; D is uncertain. The CDR3 has 17 amino acids. Germline CDR1 reads KGHSY; CDR2 reads FQNENV. V was trimmed by 5 bases and J by 4 bases, leaving 23 bases between them. The CDR3 protein is CASSISMVVRKTYGYTF. The CDR3 DNA reads as TGTGCCAGCAGCATCTCTATGGTCGTTAGAAAGACCTATGGCTACACCTTC.

This clonotype was counted between two and nine times. It may be a read error: a sequence one base away is much more abundant. This chain links TRBV6-6 with TRBJ1-1, with 11 bases aligning to TRBD1. CDR1 and CDR2 from the germline V gene are MNHNY and SVGAGI (reference sequence). CDR3 size: 15 residues. V lost 6 bases to trimming and J lost 6 bases; unmatched junction nucleotides: 9. CDR3 DNA: TGTGCCAGCAGACCCGGGACAGGGGGTAACGCTGAAGCTTTCTTT. Amino acids: CASRPGTGGNAEAFF.

A few counts support this clonotype. The chain employs TRBV7-9 and TRBJ2-1, with TRBD2 as a possible D gene (5 bases). From germline, CDR1 is SEHNR and CDR2 FQNEAQ (reference sequence). The CDR3 totals 13 residues. V dropped 5 bases and J dropped 6 bases, with 11 bases sitting between them. CDR3: CASSPSGGNEQFF. The CDR3 DNA follows: TGTGCCAGCAGCCCCAGCGGTGGCAATGAGCAGTTCTTC.

This chain connects TRBV21-1 to TRBJ2-3. TRBV21-1 is listed as a pseudogene. CDR3 length: 17 amino acids. CDR3 coding DNA: TGTGCCAGCAGACAAGACATAGCTACAGTCACGCAAGATACGCAGTATTTT. This translates into CASRQDIATVTQDTQYF.

This clonotype was observed many times. The chain recombines TRBV5-1 with TRBJ2-3; D tentatively reads TRBD1 or TRBD2 (5 bases each). This CDR3 is 14 amino acids long. V was shortened by 7 bases and J by 2 bases, with 14 bases between the two germline ends. Germline V lookup: CDR1 SGHRS, CDR2 YFSETQ. The CDR3: CASRPGTFTDTQYF. CDR3 bases: TGCGCCAGCCGTCCCGGGACCTTCACAGATACGCAGTATTTT.

This clonotype occurred many times. The chain carries TRBV18 and TRBJ1-3, with D tentatively TRBD1 (5 bases). From germline, CDR1 is KGHSH and CDR2 LQKENI. This CDR3 is built from 16 residues. V was clipped by 4 bases and J by 4 bases, with 17 bases between them. The CDR3 DNA reads TGTGCCAGCTCACTTTGGGACGCCGAGGGAGGAAACACCATATATTTT. It translates to CASSLWDAEGGNTIYF.

This clonotype was picked up many times. The rearrangement links TRBV18 to TRBJ1-2, with 7 bases matching TRBD1. Germline loops: CDR1 KGHSH, CDR2 LQKENI. The CDR3 totals 13 residues. Trimming removed 5 bases from V and 2 bases from J; junction bases left unmatched: 2. CDR3 amino acids: CASSSQGNYGYTF. The CDR3 bases are TGTGCCAGCTCATCACAGGGGAACTATGGCTACACCTTC.

To note about this clonotype: Given a much more abundant clone one base away, this may be a read error. The chain joins TRBV8-2 to TRBJ2-6; the table's D call of TRBD1 was not tested on the DNA. TRBV8-2 is annotated as a pseudogene. The CDR3 totals 17 residues. The CDR3 sequence is CGNYYRITQSQANVLTF. The CDR3 nucleotides read TGTGGCAACTATTACAGGATAACACAAAGTCAGGCCAACGTCCTGACTTTC.

On this clonotype: This may arise from a read error, as a much more abundant clone is one base away. The V call is TRBV7-2, the J call TRBJ1-5; D remains unclear. In germline, CDR1 is SGHTA, CDR2 FQGNSA. The CDR3 is 15 residues long. The CDR3 here is CASRRDLGGNQHQHF. The CDR3 DNA follows: TGTGCCAGCAGGAGGGATCTGGGAGGCAATCAGCACCAGCATTTT.

Notes on this clonotype: This could be a read error, since a much larger clone is one nucleotide away. The DNA for the CDR3 is TGTGGCAGCAGCCCCGGGGACACCTACGAGCAGTACTTC. Translating it yields CGSSPGDTYEQYF. The V and J genes are TRBV6-5 and TRBJ2-7, with a possible D match to TRBD1 (6 bases). The CDR3 sequence is 13 residues long. In germline, CDR1 is MNHEY, CDR2 SVGAGI.

This clonotype has more than one count but fewer than ten. The J gene is TRBJ2-1, the V gene TRBV18; TRBD2 matches 16 bases. CDR3 length: 19 residues. The germline gives CDR1 KGHSH, CDR2 LQKENI. J gave up 0 bases and V 1 base, and 3 bases lay outside the gene matches. The CDR3 here is CASSPRGLAGGSSYNEQFF. In nucleotides, the CDR3 is TGTGCCAGCTCACCACGGGGACTAGCGGGAGGGAGCTCCTACAATGAGCAGTTCTTC. Using reference TRBV18 and TRBJ2-1 for the parts outside the CDR3, the full variable domain is NAGVMQNPRHLVRRRGQEARLRCSPMKGHSHVYWYRQLPEEGLKFMVYLQKENIIDESGMPKERFSAEFPKEGPSILRIQQVVRGDSAAYFCASSPRGLAGGSSYNEQFFGPGTRLTVL.

This clonotype was seen at least ten times. The genes are TRBV7-9 and TRBJ1-2, with D uncertain. The CDR3 covers 17 residues. CDR1 is SEHNR, CDR2 FQNEAQ, per germline (reference sequence). Trimming shortened V by 5 bases and J by 4 bases, and 23 bases separated the two germline ends. The CDR3 nucleotides are TGTGCCAGCAGCCGACTAGTATACCATGGAAAGACCTATGGCTACACCTTC. This encodes CASSRLVYHGKTYGYTF.

Turning to this clonotype: It is likely a read error, because the conserved phenylalanine at the end of the CDR3 is missing. This chain's CDR3 is CASSRRLLRRKTYGYTS. The CDR3 region has the DNA TGCGCCAGCAGTAGAAGATTGCTACGCAGAAAGACCTATGGCTACACCTCC. The chain is built from TRBV23-1 and TRBJ1-2; D gene uncertain. TRBV23-1 belongs to the ORF category, with a function that is uncertain. Trimming left V 5 bases short and J 4 bases short, with 23 bases between. The CDR3 is 17 residues long.